This T cell receptor (beta chain) was captured by sequencing in a study of blood T cell repertoires in COVID-19. Study as a whole: Acute-phase and convalescent COVID-19 samples originated in the United States, Italy and Spain. The cDNA or gDNA used as material had been derived from T cells, B-cell-depleted T cells, or PBMCs.

Seattle enrolled patients during active infection and tracked them longitudinally. The V end lost 3 bases, the J end lost 5 bases, and 16 bases lay between the germline ends. CDR1 LNHDA and CDR2 SQIVND come from the germline V gene (reference sequence). The CDR3 consists of 15 residues. Per the original methods: Estimates of nucleated cell counts were drawn from the amplification of reference gene primers. The repertoire was sequenced with immunoSEQ multiplex PCR; TCRdb's copy has only in-frame clones and lacks some. V and J calls and clone size come straight from that table; D and trimming were deduced from the DNA. The sample includes about 480,000 clones, 89% of them seen just once.

The source material was peripheral blood. The receptor was isolated from a man aged 18 to 30 with COVID-19, enrolled during active disease. The chain joins TRBV19 to TRBJ1-2; no clear D. This CDR3 is CASSIGGGRSYGYTF. CDR3 nucleotide sequence: TGTGCCAGTAGTATCGGAGGAGGGCGAAGTTATGGCTACACCTTC.